These 20 T cell receptor beta chains share one sample of origin, sequenced in a study of CXCR3-negative and CXCR3-positive naive CD8 T cells. The libraries of TRB cDNA were prepared using 5' RACE with UMI labels. TCRdb reprocessed the 5' RACE reads; each CDR3 protein has one entry and no DNA is given. Its table records about 45,000 distinct CDR3 sequences. The specimen was naive CXCR3- CD8+ T cells from blood. The subset was: CD45RO-CCR7+CD27+CD95- naive CD8+ T cells lacking CXCR3 (TNR3-). Receptor source: a human donor in good health. Some clones in this sample may be carry-over from other donors' samples.

V gene TRBV14 combines with J gene TRBJ2-1; TCRdb names TRBD1, which stays unverified in the absence of DNA. Germline assignment: CDR1 SGHDN and CDR2 FVKESK. The CDR3 is 15 amino acids. CDR3 in amino acids: CASSLSDNTYNEQFF.

The chain couples TRBV12-3 or TRBV12-4 to TRBJ2-7. This CDR3 comprises 14 residues. The CDR3 sequence: CASSPTGSSYEQYF.

This sequence joins TRBV15 and TRBJ2-3. The CDR3 spans 15 residues. Germline V gene lookup returns CDR1 LNHNV and CDR2 YYDKDF (reference sequence). CDR3 sequence reads: CATSRDRRPSDTQYF.

The gene calls are TRBV7-9 and TRBJ1-1. In germline, CDR1 is SEHNR, CDR2 FQNEAQ (reference sequence). The CDR3 runs 13 residues. The CDR3: CASSLVRRPEAFF.

The CDR3 sequence: CASSGPQRGTNEKLFF. The V call is TRBV7-9, the J call TRBJ1-4; the TCRdb call, TRBD1, lacks DNA for checking. The CDR3 totals 16 residues. The germline gives CDR1 SEHNR, CDR2 FQNEAQ (reference sequence).

This chain joins TRBV28 and TRBJ2-3; TCRdb selects TRBD2, and the lack of DNA leaves this call unchecked. In germline, CDR1 is MDHEN, CDR2 SYDVKM. This CDR3 comprises 14 residues. CDR3 residues: CASTLAGVGDTQYF. Full variable domain (outside the CDR3, taken from reference TRBV28 and TRBJ2-3): DVKVTQSSRYLVKRTGEKVFLECVQDMDHENMFWYRQDPGLGLRLIYFSYDVKMKEKGDIPEGYSVSREKKERFSLILESASTNQTSMYLCASTLAGVGDTQYFGPGTRLTVL.

The gene calls are TRBV20-1 and TRBJ1-1; without DNA, the TCRdb call of TRBD1 cannot be checked. The CDR3 sequence is 18 residues long. Germline V lookup: CDR1 DFQATT, CDR2 SNEGSKA (reference sequence). CDR3 region: CSARDVSKRGLMDTEAFF.

The gene calls are TRBV29-1 and TRBJ1-2; TCRdb's D call, TRBD1, is unchecked because there is no DNA. The CDR3 loop spans 12 amino acids. Germline CDR1 reads SQVTM; CDR2 reads ANQGSEA. The chain's CDR3 is CSVLPGSYGYTF.

The chain joins TRBV6-2 or TRBV6-3 to TRBJ2-2; TCRdb's assignment of TRBD2 cannot be checked, as there is no DNA. The CDR3 runs to 19 residues. Germline V lookup: CDR1 MNHEY, CDR2 SVGEGT. The CDR3 region is CASSYELAGTSGNTGELFF.

The chain is built from TRBV28 and TRBJ1-1. CDR3 length: 13 residues. Germline assignment: CDR1 MDHEN and CDR2 SYDVKM. The CDR3 sequence is CASSFADNTEAFF.

The V and J genes are TRBV7-3 and TRBJ1-5; TCRdb gives TRBD1 as the D gene, but with no DNA this cannot be confirmed. The CDR3 length is 14 residues. Per the germline V gene, CDR1 is SGHTA and CDR2 is FQGTGA. CDR3 residues: CASSSDRNNQPQHF.

The V gene is TRBV29-1, the J gene TRBJ2-1; absent DNA, TCRdb's TRBD2 call cannot be checked. The CDR3 is 15 amino acids. The germline CDR1 and CDR2 sequences are SQVTM and ANQGSEA. CDR3 in amino acids: CSVAPSRGGVNEQFF.

The chain combines TRBV6-6 with TRBJ2-5; TCRdb indicates TRBD1, and absent DNA this call remains unverified. CDR1 MNHNY and CDR2 SVGAGI come from the germline V gene (reference sequence). The CDR3 is 14 residues long. This CDR3 is CASSYRPALETQYF.

The J gene is TRBJ2-5, the V gene TRBV21-1; with no DNA, the TCRdb D assignment of TRBD1 cannot be verified. TRBV21-1 is labeled a pseudogene. The CDR3 is 15 residues long. This CDR3 reads CASSKALATGETQYF.

This sequence joins TRBV28 and TRBJ2-7; TCRdb's D call, TRBD2, is unchecked because there is no DNA. Germline V CDR1 and CDR2: MDHEN, SYDVKM. The CDR3 has 15 residues. CDR3 residues: CASSFVGGPPGEQYF.

This sequence joins TRBV20-1 and TRBJ2-1; the D call of TRBD2 rests on TCRdb alone, since no DNA is present to check it. The CDR3 is 16 residues long. CDR1 is DFQATT, CDR2 SNEGSKA, per germline (reference sequence). CDR3 protein: CSAPPPGRAKADEQFF.

This chain connects TRBV7-9 to TRBJ2-3. The CDR3 is 18 amino acids. Germline CDR1 SEHNR, CDR2 FQNEAQ (reference sequence). This chain's CDR3 is CASSLDSSAITFTDTQYF. Full variable domain (remainder filled in from reference TRBV7-9 and TRBJ2-3): DTGVSQNPRHKITKRGQNVTFRCDPISEHNRLYWYRQTLGQGPEFLTYFQNEAQLEKSRLLSDRFSAERPKGSFSTLEIQRTEQGDSAMYLCASSLDSSAITFTDTQYFGPGTRLTVL.

The J gene is TRBJ2-7, the V gene TRBV7-2; the TRBD1 assignment by TCRdb is unverifiable without DNA. The CDR3 is 15 amino acids. CDR1 is SGHTA, CDR2 FQGNSA, per germline. CDR3 in amino acids: CASSLEGAGADEQYF. Together with reference TRBV7-2 and TRBJ2-7, the CDR3 gives the full variable domain: GAGVSQSPSNKVTEKGKDVELRCDPISGHTALYWYRQSLGQGLEFLIYFQGNSAPDKSGLPSDRFSAERTGGSVSTLTIQRTQQEDSAVYLCASSLEGAGADEQYFGPGTRLTVT.

The V gene is TRBV12-3 or TRBV12-4, the J gene TRBJ2-1; the D gene TCRdb calls, TRBD1, cannot be checked with no DNA. The CDR3 is made up of 15 amino acids. The CDR3 sequence: CASSPVGRDYNEQFF.

The V gene is TRBV27, the J gene TRBJ2-3; TCRdb's D call of TRBD2 is untestable without DNA. CDR1 and CDR2 (germline): MNHEY, SMNVEV (reference sequence). The CDR3 covers 15 residues. CDR3: CASSLIAGSTDTQYF.